The entry below describes one T cell receptor (beta chain). Repertoires were generated with immunoSEQ multiplex PCR, while TCRdb's copy carries only in-frame clones and drops some. Among about 68,000 clones listed, 91% were seen once. The sample belongs to a study of T cell changes during pregnancy in multiple sclerosis. V lost 4 bases to trimming and J lost 3 bases; unmatched junction nucleotides: 6. Per the germline V gene, CDR1 is SGHTA and CDR2 is FQGTGA. CDR3 length: 15 amino acids. The sample here was peripheral blood, taken in the second trimester of pregnancy. This sequence joins TRBV7-3 and TRBJ2-3, with 8 bases identical to TRBD1. The TCR was taken from a female donor with multiple sclerosis, enrolled in a pregnancy study. This CDR3 is CASSWQGALTDTQYF. CDR3 in DNA: TGTGCCAGCAGCTGGCAGGGGGCTTTGACAGATACGCAGTATTTT.